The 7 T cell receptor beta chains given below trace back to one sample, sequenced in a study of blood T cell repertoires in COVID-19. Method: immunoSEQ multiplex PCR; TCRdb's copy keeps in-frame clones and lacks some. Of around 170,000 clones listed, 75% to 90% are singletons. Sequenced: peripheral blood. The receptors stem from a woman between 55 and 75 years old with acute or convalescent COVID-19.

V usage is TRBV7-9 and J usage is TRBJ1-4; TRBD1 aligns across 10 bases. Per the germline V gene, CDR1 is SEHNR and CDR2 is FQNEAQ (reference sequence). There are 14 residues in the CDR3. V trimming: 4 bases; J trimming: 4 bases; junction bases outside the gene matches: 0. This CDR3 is CASSWDRGNEKLFF. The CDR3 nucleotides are TGTGCCAGCAGCTGGGACAGGGGTAATGAAAAACTGTTTTTT.

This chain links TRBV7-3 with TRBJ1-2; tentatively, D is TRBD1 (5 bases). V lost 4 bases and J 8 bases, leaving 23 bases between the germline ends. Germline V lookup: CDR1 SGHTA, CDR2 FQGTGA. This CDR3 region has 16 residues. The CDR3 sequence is CASSSAGGLSKKGYTF. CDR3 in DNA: TGTGCCAGCAGCTCCGCCGGGGGACTTTCCAAGAAGGGCTACACCTTC. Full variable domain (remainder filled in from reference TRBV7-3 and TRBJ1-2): GAGVSQTPSNKVTEKGKYVELRCDPISGHTALYWYRQSLGQGPEFLIYFQGTGAADDSGLPNDRFFAVRPEGSVSTLKIQRTERGDSAVYLCASSSAGGLSKKGYTFGSGTRLTVV.

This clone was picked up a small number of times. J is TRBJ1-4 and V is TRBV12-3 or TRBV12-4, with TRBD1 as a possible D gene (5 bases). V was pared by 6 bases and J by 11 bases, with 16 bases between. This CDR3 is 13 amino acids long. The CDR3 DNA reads TGTGCCAGCAGCGACAGACAGCTCCCCAAACTGTTTTTT. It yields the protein CASSDRQLPKLFF.

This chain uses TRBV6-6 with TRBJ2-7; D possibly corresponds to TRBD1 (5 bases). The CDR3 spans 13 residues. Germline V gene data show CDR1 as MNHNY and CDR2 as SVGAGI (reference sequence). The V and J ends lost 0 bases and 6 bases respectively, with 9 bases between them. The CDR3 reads CASSYSQGSEQYF. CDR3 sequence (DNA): TGTGCCAGCAGTTACTCGCAGGGTTCCGAGCAGTACTTC.

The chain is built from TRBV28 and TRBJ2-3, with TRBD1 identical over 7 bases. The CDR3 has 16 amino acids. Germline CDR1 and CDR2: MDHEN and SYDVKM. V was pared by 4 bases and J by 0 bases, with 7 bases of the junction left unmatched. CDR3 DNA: TGTGCCAGCAGTTCCCCAGGGGGTTCTAGCACAGATACGCAGTATTTT. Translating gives CASSSPGGSSTDTQYF.

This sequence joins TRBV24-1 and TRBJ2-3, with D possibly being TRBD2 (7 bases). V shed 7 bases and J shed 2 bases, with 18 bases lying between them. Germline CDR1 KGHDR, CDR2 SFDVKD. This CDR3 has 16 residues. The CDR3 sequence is CATSPGGGGLTDTQYF. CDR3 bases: TGTGCCACCAGCCCAGGTGGCGGGGGCCTCACAGATACGCAGTATTTT.

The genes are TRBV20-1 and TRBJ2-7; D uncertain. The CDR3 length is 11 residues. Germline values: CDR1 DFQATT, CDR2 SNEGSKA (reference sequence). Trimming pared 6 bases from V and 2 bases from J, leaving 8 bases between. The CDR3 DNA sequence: TGCAGTGCCAGTGACACCTACGAGCAGTACTTC. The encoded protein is CSASDTYEQYF.